This T cell receptor beta chain derives from a study of cytomegalovirus exposure and HLA in healthy donors. A multiplex PCR was run with 60 Vbeta primers and 13 Jbeta primers. Generated by immunoSEQ multiplex PCR, the TCRdb table keeps only in-frame clones and is missing some. The sample records some 130,000 clones, 76% being singletons. In germline, CDR1 is MGHDK, CDR2 SYGVNS. The CDR3 is 15 residues long. Trimming took 4 bases from V and 1 from J, leaving 11 bases between them. J is TRBJ1-5 and V is TRBV25-1; possible D gene TRBD1, 5 bases. The receptor comes from a man aged 40-50 years in good health and CMV-seronegative. The sample comprised PBMCs. CDR3 DNA: TGTGCCAGCAGTGGACTGGGGGGGAGCAATCAGCCCCAGCATTTT. It translates to CASSGLGGSNQPQHF.